The clone carrying this TCR beta chain has a handful of counts. Trimming removed 7 bases from V and 3 bases from J, with 16 bases in between. Germline V gene sequence: CDR1 ENHRY, CDR2 SYGVKD. The CDR3 length is 15 residues. The data derive from a study of siplizumab effects on memory and regulatory T cells. Assaying covered some 10^5 TCR templates per sample. Measured with immunoSEQ multiplex PCR; TCRdb has only the in-frame clones, and not every one. The sample holds around 100,000 clones, 80% to 95% seen once. This TCR came from a human donor in good health. The chain combines TRBV10-3 with TRBJ1-5, with D perhaps TRBD1 (6 bases). What was sequenced was non-Treg CD4+ T cells sorted from blood. The CDR3 nucleotides read TGTGCCATCAAGGCGGGGGGGCAGATCAATCAGCCCCAGCATTTT. Translated: CAIKAGGQINQPQHF.